Following are 5 T cell receptor beta chains from one sample sequenced in a study of cytomegalovirus exposure and HLA in healthy donors. The PCR was carried out with 60 Vbeta primers and 13 Jbeta primers. Generated by immunoSEQ multiplex PCR, the TCRdb table keeps only in-frame clones and is missing some. The sample comprises fewer than 200,000 clones, approximately 80% of which are singletons, and around 13% rests with the top ten. The sequencing input was PBMCs. Receptors originate from a woman in her 50s in good health and CMV-seronegative.

The chain recombines TRBV5-1 with TRBJ2-2; 7 bases are shared with TRBD2. The CDR3 consists of 16 residues. The germline CDR1 and CDR2 sequences are SGHRS and YFSETQ. The J segment lost 1 base and the V segment lost 0 bases, leaving 3 bases of the junction unmatched. As DNA, the CDR3 is TGCGCCAGCAGCTTGGGACTAGCCCTGAACACCGGGGAGCTGTTTTTT. Translating gives CASSLGLALNTGELFF.

This clone showed up just a few times. The chain uses TRBV19 and TRBJ2-7; 7 positions agree with TRBD2. This CDR3 has 15 amino acids. V shed 9 bases, J shed 6 bases, and the junction held 17 bases outside the gene matches. Germline V gene lookup returns CDR1 LNHDA and CDR2 SQIVND (reference sequence). CDR3 in DNA: TGTGCCAGCGCTGGGGAGGGTTCATCATGGTCCGAGCAGTACTTC. Its translation: CASAGEGSSWSEQYF.

The J gene is TRBJ2-1, the V gene TRBV7-2; TRBD2 matches at 10 bases. Germline V CDR1 and CDR2: SGHTA, FQGNSA. The CDR3 has 16 residues. Germline trimming cut 5 bases from V and 6 bases from J; bases unmatched to any gene: 10. CDR3 in DNA: TGTGCCAGCAGCCAACCCGGGACTAGCGCCCGCAATGAGCAGTTCTTC. It yields the protein CASSQPGTSARNEQFF. Variable domain in full (rest from reference TRBV7-2 and TRBJ2-1): GAGVSQSPSNKVTEKGKDVELRCDPISGHTALYWYRQSLGQGLEFLIYFQGNSAPDKSGLPSDRFSAERTGGSVSTLTIQRTQQEDSAVYLCASSQPGTSARNEQFFGPGTRLTVL.

J is TRBJ1-1 and V is TRBV11-3; D gene unclear. CDR1 SGHNT and CDR2 YENEEA come from the germline V gene. V lost 3 bases, J lost 11 bases, and 10 bases lay in between. The CDR3 totals 11 residues. CDR3 sequence reads: CASSFGVRAFF. In DNA, the CDR3 is TGTGCCAGCAGCTTCGGAGTACGGGCTTTCTTT.

J is TRBJ1-1 and V is TRBV18; D is unresolved. There are 14 residues in the CDR3. Germline V gene sequence: CDR1 KGHSH, CDR2 LQKENI. Trimming removed 3 bases at V and 2 bases at J, with 10 bases between. The CDR3 bases are TGTGCCAGCTCACCTCCCCAGGTTAACACTGAAGCTTTCTTT. This encodes CASSPPQVNTEAFF.